The T cell receptor (beta chain) under discussion was sequenced for a study of T cells in localized non-small cell lung cancer. Points from the study as a whole: Across samples, adjacent lung featured a median approximately 60 of the top 100 tumor clones.

Measured with immunoSEQ multiplex PCR; TCRdb has only the in-frame clones, and not every one. The repertoire consists of about 24,000 clones, with approximately 86% occurring once and the leading ten covering roughly 5%. V was shortened by 1 base and J by 1 base, with 8 bases between the two germline ends. Per the germline V gene, CDR1 is SGHDN and CDR2 is FVKESK. This CDR3 spans 14 amino acids. This clone occurred a few times. Its antigen remains unidentified. The source material was peripheral blood, sampled before any cancer treatment. V usage is TRBV14 and J usage is TRBJ2-7; no clear D gene. This receptor was taken from a male donor aged 60 or over with stage II squamous cell lung carcinoma. CDR3 sequence: CASSQGRASYEQYF. The CDR3 region has the DNA TGTGCCAGCAGCCAAGGGAGAGCGTCCTACGAGCAGTACTTC. The full variable domain, rest sourced from reference TRBV14 and TRBJ2-7, is EAGVTQFPSHSVIEKGQTVTLRCDPISGHDNLYWYRRVMGKEIKFLLHFVKESKQDESGMPNNRFLAERTGGTYSTLKVQPAELEDSGVYFCASSQGRASYEQYFGPGTRLTVT.